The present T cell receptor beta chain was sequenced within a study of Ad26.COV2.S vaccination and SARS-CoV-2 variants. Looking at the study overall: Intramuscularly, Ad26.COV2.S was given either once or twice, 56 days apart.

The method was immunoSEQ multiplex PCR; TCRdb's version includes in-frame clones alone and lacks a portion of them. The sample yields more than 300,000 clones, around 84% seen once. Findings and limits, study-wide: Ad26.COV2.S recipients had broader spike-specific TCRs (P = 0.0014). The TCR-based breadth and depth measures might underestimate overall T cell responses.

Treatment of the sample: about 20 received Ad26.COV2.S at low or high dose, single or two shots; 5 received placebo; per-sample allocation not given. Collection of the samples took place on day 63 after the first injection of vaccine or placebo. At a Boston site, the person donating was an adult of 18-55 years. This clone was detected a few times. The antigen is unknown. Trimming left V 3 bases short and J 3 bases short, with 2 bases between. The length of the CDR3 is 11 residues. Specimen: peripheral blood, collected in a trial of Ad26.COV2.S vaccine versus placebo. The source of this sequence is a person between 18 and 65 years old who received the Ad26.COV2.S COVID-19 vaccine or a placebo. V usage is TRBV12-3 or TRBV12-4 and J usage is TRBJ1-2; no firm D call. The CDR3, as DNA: TGTGCCAGCAGTTTGTACTATGGCTACACCTTC. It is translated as CASSLYYGYTF.